This T cell receptor beta chain was profiled in a study of blood T cell repertoires in COVID-19. Whole-study context: Italy, Spain and the United States were the sources of the convalescent and acute COVID-19 samples. The analysed material was cDNA or gDNA that came from T cells, B-cell-depleted T cells, or PBMCs.

Authors' analysis steps: It was from reference gene primer amplification that nucleated cell counts were estimated. The assay was immunoSEQ multiplex PCR, and TCRdb's table has in-frame clones only and misses some. V, J and clone size are those of that table, while D and trimming were read from the DNA. The table has a few hundred thousand clones, over 75% seen once. The length of the CDR3 is 13 residues. V was cut by 8 bases and J by 1 base, with 9 bases left in between. The sequencing sample was made of peripheral blood. V and J are TRBV5-3 and TRBJ2-2, with D unclear. TRBV5-3 is annotated as an ORF whose role is uncertain. The origin of this receptor is a human donor in a cohort sampled during active COVID-19. The CDR3 DNA reads TGTGCCAGGCCTCAGGAGAACACCGGGGAGCTGTTTTTT. It translates to CARPQENTGELFF.